Listed below are T cell receptor beta chains from one sample, sequenced in a study of blood T cell repertoires in COVID-19. Using immunoSEQ multiplex PCR, the repertoire was profiled, and TCRdb retains in-frame clones only, with some absent. The sample holds approximately 200,000 clones, almost 90% seen once. Source material: peripheral blood. The receptors come from a young man with active or convalescent COVID-19. Each CDR3 is given with its conserved first and last residue. A D gene is named only where the DNA matches it firmly. Only part of the rows carry a size: once, few, many, or a class if the clone is expanded.

TRBV7-2,NA,once,TRBJ1-6,TGTGCCAGCAGCTCCATGACGGGTTCACCCCTCCACTTT,CASSSMTGSPLHF
TRBV6-5,TRBD1,once,TRBJ2-2,TGTGCCAGCAGCAGACAGGGTTCAGGCGGGGAGCTGTTTTTT,CASSRQGSGGELFF
TRBV20-1,NA,once,TRBJ2-7,TGCAGTGCTAGTTCGGTAGCGGACTACGAGCAGTACTTC,CSASSVADYEQYF
TRBV27,NA,NA,TRBJ1-2,TGTGCCAGCCGGGACATAGCTAACTATGGCTACACCTTC,CASRDIANYGYTF
TRBV27,NA,NA,TRBJ2-2,TGTGCCAGCAGTTTATTATCACGGACCGGGGAGCTGTTTTTT,CASSLLSRTGELFF
TRBV6-5,NA,NA,TRBJ1-5,TGTGCCAGCAGCCATGGGGGGGCGAGCAATCAGCCCCAGCATTTT,CASSHGGASNQPQHF
TRBV7-9,NA,NA,TRBJ2-5,TGTGCCAGCAGCTTAGGTGGAGGGTGGTACTTC,CASSLGGGWYF
TRBV9,TRBD1,NA,TRBJ2-1,TGTGCCAGCAGCGTATCGACAGGGGGAGGCTACAATGAGCAGTTCTTC,CASSVSTGGGYNEQFF
TRBV28,TRBD2,NA,TRBJ2-2,TGTGCCAGCAGTTTAGCGGGAGTCGCCGGGGAGCTGTTTTTT,CASSLAGVAGELFF
TRBV6-6,NA,once,TRBJ2-7,TGTGCCACCCTTCGCGGCGGGGGCATCTACGAGCAGTACTTC,CATLRGGGIYEQYF
TRBV7-9,TRBD1,NA,TRBJ2-7,TGTGCCAGCAGCTTGATGGGGACAGGGGTTAACGAGCAGTACTTC,CASSLMGTGVNEQYF
TRBV9,TRBD2,NA,TRBJ2-7,TGTGCCAGCAGCGTAGATGGAATAGCGGGGAACTCCTACGAGCAGTACTTC,CASSVDGIAGNSYEQYF
TRBV10-2,NA,NA,TRBJ1-1,TGCGCCAGCAGGGGACCCGGGAGATTTGAAGCTTTCTTT,CASRGPGRFEAFF
TRBV19,NA,NA,TRBJ1-5,TGTGCCAGTAGTATTACTATATCTCCGGTGAGTTCCCAGCATTTT,CASSITISPVSSQHF
TRBV13,TRBD1,NA,TRBJ2-7,TGTGCCAGCAGCCTAGGGACAGGGGTAGCCTACGAGCAGTACTTC,CASSLGTGVAYEQYF
TRBV5-4,NA,NA,TRBJ2-6,TGTGCCAGCAGCATACAGGGCTCTGGGGCCAACGTCCTGACTTTC,CASSIQGSGANVLTF
TRBV7-9,NA,once,TRBJ2-7,TGTGCCAGCAGCCCGCCCGGTTCCTACGAGCAGTACTTC,CASSPPGSYEQYF
TRBV4-2,TRBD2,NA,TRBJ2-1,TGTGCCAGCAGCCAAGAAACTAGCGGGAGTTTTGAGCAGTTCTTC,CASSQETSGSFEQFF
TRBV18,TRBD1,NA,TRBJ1-2,TGTGCCAGCTCACCGTATATTGGACAGGAAAGCTATCGGGGCTACACCTTC,CASSPYIGQESYRGYTF
TRBV6-2/TRBV6-3,TRBD1,NA,TRBJ2-3,TGTGCCAGCAGTTACTCGGGGACAGGAGGAGATACGCAGTATTTT,CASSYSGTGGDTQYF
TRBV15,TRBD1,NA,TRBJ1-6,TGTGCCACCAGCAGAGATCGAGGACAGGGAGCTTCACCCCTCCACTTT,CATSRDRGQGASPLHF
TRBV10-2,NA,NA,TRBJ2-3,TGCGCCAGCAGTGCGACAGATACGCAGTATTTT,CASSATDTQYF
TRBV7-9,TRBD1,NA,TRBJ2-3,TGTGCCAGCAGCTTCGGGACAGGCACAGATACGCAGTATTTT,CASSFGTGTDTQYF
TRBV12-5,TRBD2,NA,TRBJ2-5,TGTGCTAGTGGTTTGGGTATAGCGGGAGCGCCCCAGTACTTC,CASGLGIAGAPQYF
TRBV15,TRBD2,once,TRBJ2-2,TGTGCCACCAGCAGACTTCGGGGTAGCGGGATCCCCGGGGAGCTGTTTTTT,CATSRLRGSGIPGELFF
TRBV2,TRBD1,NA,TRBJ1-2,TGTGCCAGCAGTGAGGTGCGGGACAGGGGCAGTGGCTACACCTTC,CASSEVRDRGSGYTF
TRBV2,TRBD1,NA,TRBJ1-5,TGTGCCAGCAGCCGCGGCCAGGGGGTTGGGCCCCAGCATTTT,CASSRGQGVGPQHF
TRBV7-2,NA,NA,TRBJ2-5,TGTGCCAGCAGCTTAGCGGGGAGGACAGGCCAAGAGACCCAGTACTTC,CASSLAGRTGQETQYF
TRBV4-3,TRBD2,NA,TRBJ2-7,TGCGCCAGCAGCCAAGATATACTGGGACTAGCGACCTACGAGCAGTACTTC,CASSQDILGLATYEQYF
TRBV30,TRBD1,NA,TRBJ1-1,TGTGCCTGGAGTGCCCGGACAGGGATCATGAACACTGAAGCTTTCTTT,CAWSARTGIMNTEAFF
TRBV10-3,NA,NA,TRBJ2-1,TGTGCCATCAGTGTGGGACTCAACCCTAATGAGCAGTTCTTC,CAISVGLNPNEQFF
TRBV11-2,NA,once,TRBJ2-2,TGTGCCAGCAGCTTAGAGGTCGGCGGGGAGCTGTTTTTT,CASSLEVGGELFF
TRBV30,TRBD1,NA,TRBJ1-1,TGTGCCTGGATCCGAGTCGCCCGTACCGGGACAGTGAACACTGAAGCTTTCTTT,CAWIRVARTGTVNTEAFF
TRBV9,TRBD2,NA,TRBJ2-3,TGTGCCAGCTCAAGCGGGACTAGCGGGAGGGCCACAGATACGCAGTATTTT,CASSSGTSGRATDTQYF
TRBV12-3/TRBV12-4,NA,NA,TRBJ1-3,TGTGCCAGCAGTTACGATGCGAACACCATATATTTT,CASSYDANTIYF
TRBV6-5,NA,NA,TRBJ1-1,TGTGCCAGCACCAACATCTGGGGGGGGAACACTGAAGCTTTCTTT,CASTNIWGGNTEAFF
TRBV21-1,NA,NA,TRBJ1-5,TGTGCCAGCAGCAAAGTCGCGGCTGGTAGGGACAGTTGGAGGGTGAGCAATCAGCCCCAGCATTTT,CASSKVAAGRDSWRVSNQPQHF
TRBV21-1,NA,NA,TRBJ1-2,TGTGCCAGCAGCAAAAGCGGCAGGCGGTGGGCTAACTATGGCTACACCTTC,CASSKSGRRWANYGYTF
TRBV28,NA,NA,TRBJ1-2,TGTGCCAGCAGTTTCGGGGGAACCTACGGCTACACCTTC,CASSFGGTYGYTF
TRBV6-2/TRBV6-3,TRBD1,NA,TRBJ1-5,TGTGCCAGCAGTTACTCGTTCGACAGGGGAGGGACCAATCAGCCCCAGCATTTT,CASSYSFDRGGTNQPQHF
TRBV11-3,NA,NA,TRBJ1-1,TGTGCCAGCAGCTTAGGTGCGGGGAACACTGAAGCTTTCTTT,CASSLGAGNTEAFF
TRBV5-6,NA,NA,TRBJ2-5,TGTGCCAGCAGCTTTACAGAGCAAGAGACCCAGTACTTC,CASSFTEQETQYF
TRBV20-1,NA,NA,TRBJ2-7,TGCAGTGCCGTCCGGGAAATCGAGCAGTACTTC,CSAVREIEQYF
TRBV7-2,NA,NA,TRBJ1-6,TGTGCCAGCAGCCCCAACGCGGGGGGCCCGATTTCACCCCTCCACTTT,CASSPNAGGPISPLHF
TRBV5-1,TRBD1,NA,TRBJ1-5,TGCGCCAGCAGCTTGGAGACAGGGCCCAATCAGCCCCAGCATTTT,CASSLETGPNQPQHF
TRBV7-2,TRBD1,NA,TRBJ2-1,TGTGCCAGCAGCTTCTGGCAGGGGGCGAGGAATGAGCAGTTCTTC,CASSFWQGARNEQFF
TRBV7-9,TRBD1,NA,TRBJ2-2,TGTGCCAGCAGCTTAGCTAATGGACAGGACGGGGAGCTGTTTTTT,CASSLANGQDGELFF
TRBV2,TRBD1,NA,TRBJ1-3,TGTGCCAGCAGTGCCGGACAGGTCTACTCTGGAAACACCATATATTTT,CASSAGQVYSGNTIYF
TRBV6-6,TRBD2,NA,TRBJ2-1,TGTGCCAGCAGTTACCTTAGCGGGAGGGCCGATGAGCAGTTCTTC,CASSYLSGRADEQFF
TRBV11-3,NA,once,TRBJ2-1,TGTGCCAGCAGCGCCTTTGATCTCAGCAATGAGCAGTTCTTC,CASSAFDLSNEQFF
TRBV10-3,NA,NA,TRBJ1-1,TGTGCCATCAGTGTACGACAGGAAACTGAAGCTTTCTTT,CAISVRQETEAFF
TRBV9,NA,NA,TRBJ1-1,TGTGCCAGCAGCGTAGACGGACAAGAGAACACTGAAGCTTTCTTT,CASSVDGQENTEAFF